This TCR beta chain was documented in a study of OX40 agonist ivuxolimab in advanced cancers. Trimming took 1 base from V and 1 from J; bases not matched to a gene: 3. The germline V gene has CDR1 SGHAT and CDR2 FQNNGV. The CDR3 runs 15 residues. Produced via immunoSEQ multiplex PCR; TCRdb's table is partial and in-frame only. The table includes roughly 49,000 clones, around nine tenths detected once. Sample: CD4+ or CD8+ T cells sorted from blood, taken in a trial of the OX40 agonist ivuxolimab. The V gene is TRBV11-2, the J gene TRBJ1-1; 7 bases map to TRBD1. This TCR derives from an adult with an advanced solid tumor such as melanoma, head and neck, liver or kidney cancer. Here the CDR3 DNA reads TGTGCCAGCAGCTTAGTTGGGACAGCGAACACTGAAGCTTTCTTT. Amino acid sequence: CASSLVGTANTEAFF.